This T cell receptor (beta chain) comes out of a study of cytomegalovirus exposure and HLA in healthy donors. CDR3 length: 15 residues. V shed 0 bases and J shed 3 bases, with 12 bases lying between them. CDR1 and CDR2 (germline): LGHNA, YNFKEQ. A note on this clone: As yet, its antigen is unknown.

Regarding the study as a whole: Apparent HLA restriction characterized most CMV-associated TCR beta chains in a later analysis.

The primer mix had 60 Vbeta and 13 Jbeta primers. Profiling relied on immunoSEQ multiplex PCR, and the TCRdb table lists in-frame clones only, not all of them. The data hold nearly 200,000 clones, with over 65% observed a single time. The sequenced sample was PBMCs. The receptor was isolated from a boy aged 2-9 years in good health and CMV-seronegative. This chain connects TRBV4-2 to TRBJ2-7; D is perhaps TRBD2 (5 bases). CDR3 sequence: CASSQDPGGGYEQYF. As DNA, the CDR3 is TGTGCCAGCAGCCAAGATCCGGGCGGAGGCTACGAGCAGTACTTC.